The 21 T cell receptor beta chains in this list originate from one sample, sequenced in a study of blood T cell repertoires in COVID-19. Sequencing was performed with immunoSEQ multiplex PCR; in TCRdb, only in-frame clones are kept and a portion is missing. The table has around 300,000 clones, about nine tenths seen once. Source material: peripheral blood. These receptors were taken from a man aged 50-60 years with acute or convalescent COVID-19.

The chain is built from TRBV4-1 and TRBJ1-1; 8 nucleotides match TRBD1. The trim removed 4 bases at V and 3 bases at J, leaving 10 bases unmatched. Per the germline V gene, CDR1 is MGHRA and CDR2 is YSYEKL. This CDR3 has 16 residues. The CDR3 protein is CASSPGSGGADTEAFF. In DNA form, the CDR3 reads TGCGCCAGCAGCCCGGGGTCAGGGGGCGCGGACACTGAAGCTTTCTTT.

The CDR3 here is CASSLTGGPYGYTF. The CDR3 coding sequence is TGTGCCAGCAGCTTAACAGGGGGACCCTATGGCTACACCTTC. V is TRBV11-2 and J is TRBJ1-2, with TRBD1 identical over 8 bases. Germline lookup yields CDR1 SGHAT and CDR2 FQNNGV. This CDR3 is 14 amino acids long. Trimming took 2 bases from V and 4 from J; bases not matched to a gene: 3.

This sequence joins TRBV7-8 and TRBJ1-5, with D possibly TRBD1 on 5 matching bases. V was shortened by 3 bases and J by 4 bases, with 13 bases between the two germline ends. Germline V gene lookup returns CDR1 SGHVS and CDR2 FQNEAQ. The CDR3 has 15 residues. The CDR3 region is CASSFGARENQPQHF. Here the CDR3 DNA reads TGTGCCAGCAGCTTTGGGGCCAGAGAAAATCAGCCCCAGCATTTT.

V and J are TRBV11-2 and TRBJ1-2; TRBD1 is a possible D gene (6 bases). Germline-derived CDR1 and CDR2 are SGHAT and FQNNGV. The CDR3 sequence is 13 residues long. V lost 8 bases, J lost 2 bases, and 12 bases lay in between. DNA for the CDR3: TGTGCCAGCGCGTCAGGGGCGAACTATGGCTACACCTTC. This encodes CASASGANYGYTF.

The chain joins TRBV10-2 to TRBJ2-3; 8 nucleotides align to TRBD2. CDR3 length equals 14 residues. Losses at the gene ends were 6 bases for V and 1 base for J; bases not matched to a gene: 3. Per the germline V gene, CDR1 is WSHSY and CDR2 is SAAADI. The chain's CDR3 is CASRAGAGTDTQYF. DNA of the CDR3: TGCGCCAGCAGAGCGGGGGCCGGCACAGATACGCAGTATTTT.

The CDR3 is CASSLTGQMNTEAFF. The CDR3 nucleotides read TGTGCCAGCAGTCTAACGGGACAGATGAACACTGAAGCTTTCTTT. V and J are TRBV6-5 and TRBJ1-1, with 7 bases that match TRBD1. Germline loops: CDR1 MNHEY, CDR2 SVGAGI. The CDR3 contains 15 residues. V was clipped by 5 bases and J by 0 bases; unmatched bases: 6.

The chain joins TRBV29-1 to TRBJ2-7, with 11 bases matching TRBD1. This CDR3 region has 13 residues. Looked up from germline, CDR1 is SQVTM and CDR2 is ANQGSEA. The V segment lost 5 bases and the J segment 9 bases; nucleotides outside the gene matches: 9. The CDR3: CSVLGQGGVGQYF. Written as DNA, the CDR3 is TGCAGCGTTCTGGGACAGGGGGGCGTCGGGCAGTACTTC.

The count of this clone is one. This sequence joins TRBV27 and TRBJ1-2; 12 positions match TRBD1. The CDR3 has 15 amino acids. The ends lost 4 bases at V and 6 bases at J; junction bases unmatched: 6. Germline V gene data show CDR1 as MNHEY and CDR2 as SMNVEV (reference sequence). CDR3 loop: CASSSWDRGPNGYTF. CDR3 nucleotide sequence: TGTGCCAGCAGTTCCTGGGACAGGGGGCCGAATGGCTACACCTTC.

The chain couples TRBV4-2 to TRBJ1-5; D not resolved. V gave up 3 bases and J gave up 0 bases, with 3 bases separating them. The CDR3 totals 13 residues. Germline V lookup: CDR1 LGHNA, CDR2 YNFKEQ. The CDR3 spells CASSQASNQPQHF. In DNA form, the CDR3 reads TGTGCCAGCAGCCAGGCTAGCAATCAGCCCCAGCATTTT.

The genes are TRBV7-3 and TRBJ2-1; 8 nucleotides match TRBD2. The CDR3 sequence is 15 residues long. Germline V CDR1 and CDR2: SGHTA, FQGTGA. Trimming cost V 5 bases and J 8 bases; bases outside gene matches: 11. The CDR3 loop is CASSPRGGTSDEQFF. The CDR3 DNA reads TGTGCCAGCAGCCCACGGGGGGGAACTTCGGATGAGCAGTTCTTC.

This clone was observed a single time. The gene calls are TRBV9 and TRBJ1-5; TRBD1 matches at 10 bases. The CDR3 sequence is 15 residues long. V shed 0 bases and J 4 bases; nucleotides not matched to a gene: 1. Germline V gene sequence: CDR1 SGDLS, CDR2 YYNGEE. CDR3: CASSVEGQGNQPQHF. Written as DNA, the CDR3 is TGTGCCAGCAGCGTAGAGGGACAGGGGAATCAGCCCCAGCATTTT.

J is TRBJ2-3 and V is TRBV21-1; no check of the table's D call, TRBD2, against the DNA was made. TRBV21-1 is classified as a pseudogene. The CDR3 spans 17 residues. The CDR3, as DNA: TGTGCCAGCAGCAAAGGGGTTAGGACTAGGGAAGAAGATACGCAGTATTTT. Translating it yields CASSKGVRTREEDTQYF.

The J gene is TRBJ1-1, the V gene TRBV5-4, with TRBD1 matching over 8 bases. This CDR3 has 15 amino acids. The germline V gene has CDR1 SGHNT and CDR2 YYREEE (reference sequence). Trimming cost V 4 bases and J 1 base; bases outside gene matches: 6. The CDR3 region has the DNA TGTGCCAGCAGCACCGCCGACAGGGGGAACACTGAAGCTTTCTTT. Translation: CASSTADRGNTEAFF.

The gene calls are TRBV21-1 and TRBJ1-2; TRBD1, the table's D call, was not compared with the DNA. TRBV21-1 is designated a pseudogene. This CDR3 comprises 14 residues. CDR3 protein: CASKYGRSNYGYTF. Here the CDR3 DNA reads TGTGCCAGCAAATATGGCAGATCTAACTATGGCTACACCTTC.

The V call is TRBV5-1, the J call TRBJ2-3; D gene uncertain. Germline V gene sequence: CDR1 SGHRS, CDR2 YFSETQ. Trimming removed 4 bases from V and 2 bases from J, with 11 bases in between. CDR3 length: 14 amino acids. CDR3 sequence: CASSMRQVTDTQYF. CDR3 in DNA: TGCGCCAGCAGCATGAGACAAGTCACAGATACGCAGTATTTT.

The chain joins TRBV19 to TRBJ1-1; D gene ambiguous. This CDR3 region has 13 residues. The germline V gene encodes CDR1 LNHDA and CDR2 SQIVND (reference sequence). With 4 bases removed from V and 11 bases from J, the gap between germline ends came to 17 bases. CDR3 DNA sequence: TGTGCCAGTAGTAGAACCCACCCGTTTCGGGCTTTCTTT. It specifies CASSRTHPFRAFF. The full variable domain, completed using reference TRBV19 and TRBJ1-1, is DGGITQSPKYLFRKEGQNVTLSCEQNLNHDAMYWYRQDPGQGLRLIYYSQIVNDFQKGDIAEGYSVSREKKESFPLTVTSAQKNPTAFYLCASSRTHPFRAFFGQGTRLTVV.

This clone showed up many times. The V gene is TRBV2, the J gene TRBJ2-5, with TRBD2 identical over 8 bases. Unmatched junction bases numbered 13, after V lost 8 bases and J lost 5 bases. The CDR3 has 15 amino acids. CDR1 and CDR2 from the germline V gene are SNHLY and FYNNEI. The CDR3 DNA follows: TGTGCCAGCGCCAGAGATAGCGGGGCCCCGGAGACCCAGTACTTC. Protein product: CASARDSGAPETQYF. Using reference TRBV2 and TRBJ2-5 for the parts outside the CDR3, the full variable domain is EPEVTQTPSHQVTQMGQEVILRCVPISNHLYFYWYRQILGQKVEFLVSFYNNEISEKSEIFDDQFSVERPDGSNFTLKIRSTKLEDSAMYFCASARDSGAPETQYFGPGTRLLVL.

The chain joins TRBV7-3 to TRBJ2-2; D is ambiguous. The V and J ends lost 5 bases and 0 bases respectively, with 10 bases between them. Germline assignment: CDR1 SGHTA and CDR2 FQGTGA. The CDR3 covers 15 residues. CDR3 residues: CASSLFTPNTGELFF. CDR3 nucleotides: TGTGCCAGCAGCCTGTTTACTCCGAACACCGGGGAGCTGTTTTTT.

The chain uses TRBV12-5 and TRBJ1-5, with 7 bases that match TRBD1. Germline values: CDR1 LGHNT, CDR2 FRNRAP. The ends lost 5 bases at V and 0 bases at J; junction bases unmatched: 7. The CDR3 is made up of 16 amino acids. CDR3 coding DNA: TGTGCTAGTGGTCCAGGGGACAGCTATAGCAATCAGCCCCAGCATTTT. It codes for CASGPGDSYSNQPQHF.

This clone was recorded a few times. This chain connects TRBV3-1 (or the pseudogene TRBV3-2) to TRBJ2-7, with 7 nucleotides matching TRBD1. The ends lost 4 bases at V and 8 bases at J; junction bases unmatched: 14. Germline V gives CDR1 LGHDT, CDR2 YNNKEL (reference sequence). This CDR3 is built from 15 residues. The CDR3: CASSLQTGVRLKQYF. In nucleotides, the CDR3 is TGTGCCAGCAGCCTCCAAACAGGGGTCCGCCTTAAGCAGTACTTC.

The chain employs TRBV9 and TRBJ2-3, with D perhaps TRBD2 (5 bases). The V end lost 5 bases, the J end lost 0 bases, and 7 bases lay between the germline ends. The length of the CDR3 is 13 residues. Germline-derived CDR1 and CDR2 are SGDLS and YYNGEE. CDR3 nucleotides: TGTGCCAGCAGTAGGACTAGCACAGATACGCAGTATTTT. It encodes CASSRTSTDTQYF.